Sequencing of this T cell receptor (beta chain) was carried out in a study of blood T cell repertoires in COVID-19. As for the study in general: Material from acute and convalescent COVID-19 was sourced from the United States, Italy and Spain. T cells, B-cell-depleted T cells, or PBMCs provided the cDNA or gDNA that served as material.

In the source study's methods: Amplification of reference gene primers was used by the study to estimate nucleated cell counts. Assay used: immunoSEQ multiplex PCR; TCRdb lists only in-frame clones, some missing. V and J calls and clone size come straight from that table; D and trimming were deduced from the DNA. The sample yields tens of thousands of clones, roughly 88% seen once. This CDR3 spans 14 amino acids. The germline gives CDR1 KGHSH, CDR2 LQKENI. The V and J ends lost 3 bases and 1 base, in that order; junction bases with no gene match: 1. The TCR comes from a man aged 65 to 85 with acute or convalescent COVID-19. The V gene is TRBV18, the J gene TRBJ2-5, with TRBD1 matching 8 bases. Sequences were obtained from peripheral blood. Written as DNA, the CDR3 is TGTGCCAGCTCACCCACAGGGGGCCAAGAGACCCAGTACTTC. Translation: CASSPTGGQETQYF. The complete variable domain, with remaining parts taken from reference TRBV18 and TRBJ2-5, reads NAGVMQNPRHLVRRRGQEARLRCSPMKGHSHVYWYRQLPEEGLKFMVYLQKENIIDESGMPKERFSAEFPKEGPSILRIQQVVRGDSAAYFCASSPTGGQETQYFGPGTRLLVL.